The 5 T cell receptor beta chains below all came from one sample that was sequenced in a study of cytomegalovirus exposure and HLA in healthy donors. Amplification used 60 Vbeta primers and 13 Jbeta primers. Produced via immunoSEQ multiplex PCR; TCRdb's table is partial and in-frame only. Of about 200,000 clones in the sample, 82% were seen once. The sample was PBMCs. The receptors were sampled from a woman in her thirties or forties in good health and CMV-seronegative.

V gene TRBV2 combines with J gene TRBJ1-5; no clear D gene. This CDR3 has 11 residues. V lost 8 bases and J lost 11, with 13 bases in between. Germline-derived CDR1 and CDR2 are SNHLY and FYNNEI. CDR3 sequence: CASASRGAQHF. The CDR3 DNA reads as TGTGCCAGCGCTAGTCGTGGCGCCCAGCATTTT.

In this sample, this clone turned up a few times. The chain joins TRBV28 to TRBJ1-5, with TRBD1 matching over 7 bases. V dropped 2 bases and J dropped 5; count of bases not matched to a gene: 6. CDR3 size: 15 residues. Germline values: CDR1 MDHEN, CDR2 SYDVKM. CDR3 amino acids: CASSLRGREDQPQHF. The DNA for the CDR3 is TGTGCCAGCAGTTTAAGGGGGCGCGAGGATCAGCCCCAGCATTTT.

V and J are TRBV7-8 and TRBJ2-2, with TRBD2 as a possible D gene (5 bases). Per germline, CDR1 SGHVS and CDR2 FQNEAQ. CDR3 size: 15 residues. Trimming pared 1 base from V and 4 bases from J, leaving 10 bases between. The CDR3 spells CASSLGLGVTGELFF. In DNA form, the CDR3 reads TGTGCCAGCAGCTTAGGTTTGGGAGTCACCGGGGAGCTGTTTTTT.

As to this clone: One end of the junction does not line up with germline, which may come from a read error. The V gene is TRBV2, the J gene TRBJ2-7; D might be TRBD1 (5 bases). Germline V gives CDR1 SNHLY, CDR2 FYNNEI. The CDR3 totals 10 residues. The CDR3 region is CASSGGAWRF. Here the CDR3 DNA reads TGTGCCAGCAGTGGTGGGGCCTGGCGCTTC.

V gene TRBV30 combines with J gene TRBJ2-7; 7 bases map to TRBD1. The CDR3 is 13 amino acids. In germline, CDR1 is GTSNPN, CDR2 SVGIG (reference sequence). V dropped 5 bases and J dropped 3; count of bases not matched to a gene: 7. CDR3 region: CAWETGAGYEQYF. DNA for the CDR3: TGTGCCTGGGAAACAGGGGCCGGCTACGAGCAGTACTTC.